These T cell receptor beta chains were read from a single sample in a study of response to subunit inactivated influenza vaccine. TCRdb re-called the RT-PCR reads through MiXCR, storing one row per CDR3 protein. The data contain 550,000 to 650,000 distinct CDR3 sequences, 10% to 15% of them singletons. The sample in question was PBMCs from blood, obtained on the day of vaccination. The receptors originated from a man in his forties or fifties who received an inactivated influenza vaccine. Each CDR3 is given with its conserved first and last residue. Fields, in order: V gene, CDR3 length, CDR3 protein.

TRBV12-3/TRBV12-4 15 CASSLKGQGVFEQYF
TRBV20-1 14 CSARDLGGLPEAFF
TRBV9 14 CASSVSHSKETQYF
TRBV10-3 13 CAIRDRGSYEQYF
TRBV6-6 9 CAIGYEQFF
TRBV5-1 15 CASSPGGTSGIAQYF
TRBV5-6 13 CASSPEDYNEQFF
TRBV6-2/TRBV6-3 11 CASSYSDGYTF
TRBV12-3/TRBV12-4 14 CASSSFTEWNEQFF
TRBV29-1 13 CSVQGVMNTEAFF
TRBV28 14 CASSLGQAGYEQYF
TRBV18 15 CASSPPSTNQETQYF
TRBV19 14 CASRRAPEPDTQYF
TRBV7-9 15 CASSPSGTSLNEQFF
TRBV5-1 15 CASSLFGPNTGELFF
TRBV12-3/TRBV12-4 15 CASSLRTSRNNEQFF
TRBV29-1 12 CSVEGTRYEQYF
TRBV27 15 CASGLTSGSLGELFF
TRBV12-3/TRBV12-4 15 CASTLDRLGTGELFF
TRBV2 13 CASRLAGGLEQFF
TRBV5-5 14 CASSKGTGDSPLHF
TRBV20-1 15 CSAKTGTGVYNEQFF
TRBV24-1 15 CATSDRGRRTDTQYF
TRBV24-1 15 CATSPSAELYNEQFF
TRBV7-2 15 CASSSALAGVYEQYF
TRBV6-5 14 CASSSSTGGTEAFF
TRBV6-2/TRBV6-3 12 CASSSPEAPLHF
TRBV15 18 CATSRDRRGQAEGQPQHF
TRBV11-2 15 CASSLGGRLNTEAFF
TRBV5-1 14 CASSLGQSDQEQFF
TRBV7-9 15 CASSPGRSLNTEAFF
TRBV7-9 15 CASSFTGTMDAEAFF
TRBV6-5 16 CASSHSASGVSGELFF
TRBV6-2/TRBV6-3 17 CASSYSGADSLTYEQYF
TRBV29-1 13 CSAGGTSRGELFF
TRBV29-1 14 CSVEDLAGGYTQYF
TRBV6-1 17 CASSDYRELKHTGELFF
TRBV7-9 14 CASSPSLAKNIQYF
TRBV11-2 16 CASSDGQGVIRETQYF
TRBV7-9 15 CASSFLGTGNYGYTF
TRBV5-1 15 CASSATGRQQETQYF
TRBV20-1 12 CSARLVNYEQYF
TRBV27 17 CASSLAWGGTGANVLTF
TRBV20-1 9 CSATGELFF